The 6 T cell receptor beta chains below come from one sample, sequenced in a study of PD-1 blockade in classical Hodgkin lymphoma. The sample's time point: cycle 4 day 1 (C4D1), after 6 weeks of nivolumab. Every patient had relapsed following autologous stem cell transplantation, and cohorts differed in brentuximab vedotin exposure. The CD4+ T cells used were purified from thawed PBMCs through magnetic negative selection. Sequencing was performed with immunoSEQ multiplex PCR; in TCRdb, only in-frame clones are kept and a portion is missing. The sample shows around 9,600 clones, around 74% of them seen only once. Sequenced material: CD4+ T cells from blood, taken before the fourth cycle of nivolumab. The receptor set was obtained from a human donor with classical Hodgkin lymphoma.

In this sample, this clone is medium-sized. The genes are TRBV5-1 and TRBJ1-6; no clear D. V was pared by 3 bases and J by 7 bases, with 17 bases between. The CDR3 is 16 amino acids. The V gene's germline CDR1 is SGHRS and CDR2 YFSETQ. CDR3 amino acids: CASSSVGSSGNSPLHF. In nucleotides, the CDR3 is TGCGCCAGCAGCTCCGTGGGATCTTCGGGAAATTCACCCCTCCACTTT. The entire variable domain, with the rest obtained from reference TRBV5-1 and TRBJ1-6, is as follows: KAGVTQTPRYLIKTRGQQVTLSCSPISGHRSVSWYQQTPGQGLQFLFEYFSETQRNKGNFPGRFSGRQFSNSRSEMNVSTLELGDSALYLCASSSVGSSGNSPLHFGNGTRLTVT.

The V call is TRBV4-1, the J call TRBJ1-1, with 9 bases aligning to TRBD1. The CDR3 totals 18 residues. CDR1 is MGHRA and CDR2 is YSYEKL in the germline V gene. Trimming cost V 3 bases and J 1 base; bases outside gene matches: 12. CDR3 bases: TGCGCCAGCAGCCACTCCGCCGGGACAGGGAGGAGGAACACTGAAGCTTTCTTT. Residues: CASSHSAGTGRRNTEAFF.

This chain links TRBV6-1 with TRBJ2-2, with D uncertain. The length of the CDR3 is 11 residues. Germline-derived CDR1 and CDR2 are MNHNS and SASEGT. V was clipped by 6 bases and J by 13 bases, with 12 bases between them. CDR3 nucleotides: TGTGCCAGCAGCGGTAGGAGATGGCTGTTTTTT. Translating gives CASSGRRWLFF.

This sequence joins TRBV11-2 and TRBJ2-1, with TRBD2 matching 8 bases. The V gene's germline CDR1 is SGHAT and CDR2 FQNNGV. V shed 2 bases and J 2 bases; nucleotides not matched to a gene: 2. There are 15 residues in the CDR3. CDR3 nucleotides: TGTGCCAGCAGCTTATACGGGGGGGCCTACAATGAGCAGTTCTTC. Its translation is CASSLYGGAYNEQFF. The full variable domain, its missing parts supplied by reference TRBV11-2 and TRBJ2-1, is EAGVAQSPRYKIIEKRQSVAFWCNPISGHATLYWYQQILGQGPKLLIQFQNNGVVDDSQLPKDRFSAERLKGVDSTLKIQPAKLEDSAVYLCASSLYGGAYNEQFFGPGTRLTVL.

V usage is TRBV7-2 and J usage is TRBJ2-1, with 8 bases matching TRBD1. Per germline, CDR1 SGHTA and CDR2 FQGNSA. CDR3 length: 13 amino acids. With V trimmed by 5 bases and J by 11 bases, 8 bases remained unmatched. The CDR3 DNA sequence: TGTGCCAGCAGCCAGAGGACAGGGAGTAAGCAGTTCTTC. It codes for CASSQRTGSKQFF.

The chain couples TRBV4-1 to TRBJ1-2; possibly TRBD1 for D (5 bases). This CDR3 contains 16 residues. CDR1 and CDR2 from the germline V gene are MGHRA and YSYEKL. V lost 1 base and J lost 4, with 16 bases in between. This CDR3 reads CASSQGSGDLGYGYTF. The CDR3 DNA is TGCGCCAGCAGCCAAGGCTCGGGGGACCTAGGCTATGGCTACACCTTC.